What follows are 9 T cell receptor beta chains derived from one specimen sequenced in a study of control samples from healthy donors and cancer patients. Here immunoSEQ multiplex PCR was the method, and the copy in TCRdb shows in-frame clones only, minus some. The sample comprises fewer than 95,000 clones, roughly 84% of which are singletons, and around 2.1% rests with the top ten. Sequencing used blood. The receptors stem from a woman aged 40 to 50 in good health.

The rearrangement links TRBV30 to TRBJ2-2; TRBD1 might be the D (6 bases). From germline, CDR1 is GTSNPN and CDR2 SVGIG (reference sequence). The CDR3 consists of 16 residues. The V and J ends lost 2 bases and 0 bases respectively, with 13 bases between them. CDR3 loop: CAWSRLGAANTGELFF. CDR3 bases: TGTGCCTGGAGTCGGTTGGGGGCCGCGAACACCGGGGAGCTGTTTTTT.

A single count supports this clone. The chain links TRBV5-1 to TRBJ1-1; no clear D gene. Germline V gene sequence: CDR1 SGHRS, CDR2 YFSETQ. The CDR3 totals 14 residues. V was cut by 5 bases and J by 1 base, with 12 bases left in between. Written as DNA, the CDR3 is TGCGCCAGCAGATTAGAGCAGGAGAACACTGAAGCTTTCTTT. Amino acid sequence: CASRLEQENTEAFF.

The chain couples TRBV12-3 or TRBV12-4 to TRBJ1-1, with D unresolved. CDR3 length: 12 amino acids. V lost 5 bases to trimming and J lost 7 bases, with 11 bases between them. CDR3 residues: CASSPAGREAFF. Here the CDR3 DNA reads TGTGCCAGCAGTCCGGCGGGTCGTGAAGCTTTCTTT.

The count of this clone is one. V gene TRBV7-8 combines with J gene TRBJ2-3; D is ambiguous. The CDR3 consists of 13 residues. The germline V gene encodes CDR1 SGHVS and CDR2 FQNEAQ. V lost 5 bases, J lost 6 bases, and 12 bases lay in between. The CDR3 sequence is CASSRLRGDTQYF. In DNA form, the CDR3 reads TGTGCCAGCAGCCGCCTAAGAGGTGATACGCAGTATTTT. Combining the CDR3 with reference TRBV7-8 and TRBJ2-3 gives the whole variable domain GAGVSQSPRYKVAKRGQDVALRCDPISGHVSLFWYQQALGQGPEFLTYFQNEAQLDKSGLPSDRFFAERPEGSVSTLKIQRTQQEDSAVYLCASSRLRGDTQYFGPGTRLTVL.

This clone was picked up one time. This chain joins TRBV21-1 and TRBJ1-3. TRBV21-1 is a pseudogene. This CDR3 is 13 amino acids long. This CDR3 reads CASSKVAGNTIYF. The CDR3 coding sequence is TGTGCCAGCAGCAAAGTAGCCGGAAACACCATATATTTT.

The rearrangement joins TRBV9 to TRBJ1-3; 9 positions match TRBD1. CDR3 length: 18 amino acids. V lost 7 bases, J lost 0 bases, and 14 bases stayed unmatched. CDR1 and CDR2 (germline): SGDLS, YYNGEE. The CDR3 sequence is CASSRGPGQGFSGNTIYF. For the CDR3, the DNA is TGTGCCAGCTCTCGGGGGCCGGGACAGGGCTTCTCTGGAAACACCATATATTTT.

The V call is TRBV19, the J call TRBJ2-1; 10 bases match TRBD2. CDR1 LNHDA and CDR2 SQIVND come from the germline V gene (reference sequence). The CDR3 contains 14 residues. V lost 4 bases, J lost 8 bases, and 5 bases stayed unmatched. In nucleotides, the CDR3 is TGTGCCAGTAGTAAAGCGGGGGGGAACGATGAGCAGTTCTTC. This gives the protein CASSKAGGNDEQFF.

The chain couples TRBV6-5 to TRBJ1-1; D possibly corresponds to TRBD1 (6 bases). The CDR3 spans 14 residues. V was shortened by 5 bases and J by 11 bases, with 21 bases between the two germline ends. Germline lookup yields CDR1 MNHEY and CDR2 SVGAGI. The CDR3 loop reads CASSPIDRRMEAFF. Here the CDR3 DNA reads TGTGCCAGCAGTCCAATAGACAGGAGGATGGAGGCTTTCTTT.

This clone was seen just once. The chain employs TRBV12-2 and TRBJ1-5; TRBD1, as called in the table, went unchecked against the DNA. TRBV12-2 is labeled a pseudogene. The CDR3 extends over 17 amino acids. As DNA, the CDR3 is TGTGCAAGTCGCTTAGAACGGGACAGGTCTTGGGATCAGCCCCAGCATTTT. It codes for CASRLERDRSWDQPQHF.